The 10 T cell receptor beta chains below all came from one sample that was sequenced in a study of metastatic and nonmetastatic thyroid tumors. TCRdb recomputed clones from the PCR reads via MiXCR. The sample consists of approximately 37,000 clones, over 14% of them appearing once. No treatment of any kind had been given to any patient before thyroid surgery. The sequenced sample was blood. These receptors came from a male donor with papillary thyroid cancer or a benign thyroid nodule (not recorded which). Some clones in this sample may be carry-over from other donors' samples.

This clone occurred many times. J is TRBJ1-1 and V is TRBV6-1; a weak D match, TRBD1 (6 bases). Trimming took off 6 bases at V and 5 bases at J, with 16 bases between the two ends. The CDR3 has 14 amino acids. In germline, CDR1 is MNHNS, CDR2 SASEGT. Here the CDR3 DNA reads TGTGCCAGCAGACCGGGGGCGGGCGATACTGAAGCTTTCTTT. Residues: CASRPGAGDTEAFF.

This chain's CDR3 is CASSLAVNTGELFF. The DNA for the CDR3 is TGTGCCAGCAGCTTAGCCGTGAACACCGGGGAGCTGTTTTTT. The chain has TRBV11-2 and TRBJ2-2; no reliable D call. CDR1 and CDR2 (germline): SGHAT, FQNNGV. The CDR3 is made up of 14 amino acids. V was pared by 1 base and J by 1 base, with 4 bases between.

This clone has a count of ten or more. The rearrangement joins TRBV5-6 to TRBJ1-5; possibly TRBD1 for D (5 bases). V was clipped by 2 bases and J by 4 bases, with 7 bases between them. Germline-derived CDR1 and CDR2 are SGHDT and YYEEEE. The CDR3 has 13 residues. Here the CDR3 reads CASSFGGNQPQHF. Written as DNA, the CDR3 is TGTGCCAGCAGCTTTGGGGGGAATCAGCCCCAGCATTTT.

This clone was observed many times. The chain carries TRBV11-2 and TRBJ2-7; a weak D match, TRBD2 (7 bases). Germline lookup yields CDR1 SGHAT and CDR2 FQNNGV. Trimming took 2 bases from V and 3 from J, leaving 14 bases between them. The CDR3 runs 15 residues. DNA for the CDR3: TGTGCCAGCAGCTTATCCGGGGGGCCTGGCTACGAGCAGTACTTC. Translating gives CASSLSGGPGYEQYF.

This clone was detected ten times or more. This CDR3 reads CASSPLGRLKYEQYF. DNA of the CDR3: TGTGCCAGCAGCCCGTTGGGACGGCTCAAGTACGAGCAGTACTTC. The chain is built from TRBV3-1 and TRBJ2-7; D may match TRBD1 or TRBD2 (5 bases each). Trimming stripped 4 bases from V and 4 bases from J, with 17 bases between. Germline V gives CDR1 LGHDT, CDR2 YNNKEL (reference sequence). CDR3 length: 15 amino acids.

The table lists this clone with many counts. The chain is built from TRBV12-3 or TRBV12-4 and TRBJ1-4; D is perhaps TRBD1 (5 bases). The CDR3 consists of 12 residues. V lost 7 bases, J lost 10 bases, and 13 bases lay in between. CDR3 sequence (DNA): TGTGCCAGCATCCGCGACAGCGGAAAACTGTTTTTT. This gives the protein CASIRDSGKLFF.

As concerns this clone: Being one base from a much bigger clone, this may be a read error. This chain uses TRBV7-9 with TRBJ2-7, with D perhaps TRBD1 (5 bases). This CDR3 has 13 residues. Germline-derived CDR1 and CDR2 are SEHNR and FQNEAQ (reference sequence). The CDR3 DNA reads TGTGCCAGCAGCTTGACAGTATCCTACGAGCAGCACTTC. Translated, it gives CASSLTVSYEQHF.

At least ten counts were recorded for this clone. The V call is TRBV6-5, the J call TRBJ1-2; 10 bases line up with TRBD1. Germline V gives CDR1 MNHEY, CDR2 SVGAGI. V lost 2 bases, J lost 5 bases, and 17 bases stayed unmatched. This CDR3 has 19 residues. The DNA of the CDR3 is TGTGCCAGCAGTTACCACCTAGGCTCACCGGGACAGGGGAAATATGGCTACACCTTC. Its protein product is CASSYHLGSPGQGKYGYTF.

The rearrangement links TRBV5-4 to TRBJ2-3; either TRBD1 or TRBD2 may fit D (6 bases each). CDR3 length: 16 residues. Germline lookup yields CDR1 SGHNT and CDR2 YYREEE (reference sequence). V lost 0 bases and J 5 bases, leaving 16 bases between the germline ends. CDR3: CASSLEFLGGIDTQYF. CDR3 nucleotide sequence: TGTGCCAGCAGCTTGGAGTTTTTGGGGGGCATAGATACGCAGTATTTT.

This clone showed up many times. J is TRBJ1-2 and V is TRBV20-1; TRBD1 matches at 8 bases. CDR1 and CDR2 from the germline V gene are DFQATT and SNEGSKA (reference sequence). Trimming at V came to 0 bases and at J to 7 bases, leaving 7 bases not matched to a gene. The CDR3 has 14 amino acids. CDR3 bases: TGCAGTGCTAGAGATCTAGCAGGGGGCAGTGGCTACACCTTC. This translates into CSARDLAGGSGYTF.